The following is a TCR beta chain sequence with its context. No cognate antigen has been identified for it. The input lacks base qualities; no much larger clone sits a single base away. Sequencing took place on an Illumina HiSeq 1500. TCRdb's own reprocessing of the public reads used fastp at Q25 and MiXCR and kept productive beta chains. Every distinct CDR3 protein forms one entry, paired with its most common genes and DNA. This sample is represented by around 360,000 distinct CDR3 sequences; approximately 30% of them were singletons. The ten most abundant clones make up roughly 13% of the sample. The sample is drawn from a study of T cell repertoires in cytomegalovirus infection (dated by TCRdb to between 2018 and 2021). In terms of the full investigation: Recently identified HLA-C-restricted CMV epitopes, whose presentation resists viral immunomodulation, were targeted by peptide stimulations together with well-studied HLA-B-restricted epitopes. Because public TCR beta signatures pointed to carriage of CMV infection together with the matching HLA type, the HLA type of each donor mattered for the analysis.

What the work shows at the level of the full study, not this receptor alone: In the ex vivo response, HLA-C-restricted CMV-specific TCR beta clonotypes were dominant, and in two of eight donors the single most frequent clonotype came from this HLA-C-restricted group. Carriers of CMV infection plus the relevant HLA type were discriminated by the cumulative frequency of public TCR beta family members in the study cohort and in an independent roughly 340-donor cohort.

Trimming removed 6 bases from V and 1 base from J; the gene matches leave 4 bases unexplained. The CDR3 holds 15 amino acids from the cysteine to the phenylalanine. The entry retains the CDR3 DNA only, 45 bases that are in frame from base 1. The germline V gene provides CDR1 MNHNS and CDR2 SASEGT. Sample treatment or condition, as interpreted from the label and publication: in vitro stimulation with specific CMV peptide epitopes to enrich CMV-specific T cells. The chain employs TRBV6-1 and TRBJ2-2; 8 of the junction bases match TRBD1. The source of this sequence is a human donor in good health (CMV status not recorded). Some clones in this sample may be carry-over from other donors' samples. The input for sequencing was cultured PBMCs, taken from culture after CMV antigen stimulation. Here the CDR3 is given as CASRTGTGNTGELFF. At the DNA level, the sequence is TGTGCCAGCAGAACCGGGACAGGGAACACCGGGGAGCTGTTTTTT.